This T cell receptor beta chain emerged from a study of T cell responses to AZD1222 COVID-19 vaccine. Findings and caveats of the study: Just a handful of AZD1222 recipients tested seropositive at baseline. Spike was spanned by vaccine-associated CD4 TCRs, with dominance at 160-218 and 743-854. As reported, nearly half of all spike-specific TCRs target variant regions that are unmutated. Donor demographics were predominantly white British with a female majority; clonal diversity may be underestimated.

The V gene lost 2 bases and the J gene lost 0 bases, with 12 bases spanning the gap. Germline CDR1 is SGHKS and CDR2 is YYEKEE (reference sequence). There are 16 residues in the CDR3. Regarding this clone: Its specificity is not known.

Method: immunoSEQ multiplex PCR; TCRdb's copy keeps in-frame clones and lacks some. This repertoire shows about 97,000 clones, roughly nine tenths found once; its top ten account for 1% to 1.5%. The V and J genes are TRBV5-5 and TRBJ1-5; no reliable D call. This clonotype originated in an adult in good health. Sequenced here: peripheral blood, sampled on day 0 of AZD1222 vaccination. The DNA for the CDR3 is TGTGCCAGCAGCTTTAGGAGGATTTATAGCAATCAGCCCCAGCATTTT. As protein: CASSFRRIYSNQPQHF.